These T cell receptor beta chains were read from a single sample in a study of blood T cells in healthy people across ages. TCRdb analysed the 5' RACE reads with MiXCR anew, one entry per CDR3 protein. The table lists over 300,000 distinct CDR3 sequences, over 45% of them singletons, with 45% to 65% in the top ten. The source material was blood. The receptor set was obtained from a man between 60 and 75 years old in good health. Both conserved end residues are part of each CDR3. A D gene is named only where the DNA matches it firmly. Clone size is not always given. Where it is, it says once, few, many or a class for expanded clones.

few TRBJ1-1 TRBV20-1 . TGCAGTGCTAGAGATCCGGCAGGGGCCACTGAAGCTTTCTTT CSARDPAGATEAFF
. TRBJ1-1 TRBV6-2/TRBV6-3 TRBD1 TGTGCCAGCAGAAACAGGGGGCCTGGCACTGAAGCTTTCTTT CASRNRGPGTEAFF
few TRBJ2-3 TRBV11-2 . TGTGCCAGCAGCCCTCGAGGGTACAGCACAGATACGCAGTATTTT CASSPRGYSTDTQYF
. TRBJ2-7 TRBV29-1 TRBD2 TGCAGCGTCCCTAGCGGCAATGAGCAGTACTTC CSVPSGNEQYF
. TRBJ2-1 TRBV12-3/TRBV12-4 TRBD2 TGTGCCAGCAGTCCCGGACTAGCGGGGTCCATTTACAATGAGCAGTTCTTC CASSPGLAGSIYNEQFF
few TRBJ2-3 TRBV6-4 . TGTGCCAGCGGGGGACCTAGCACAGATACGCAGTATTTT CASGGPSTDTQYF
. TRBJ2-3 TRBV10-3 . TGTGCCATCAGTGAGGGACGGGGGACATTGGGCACAGATACGCAGTATTTT CAISEGRGTLGTDTQYF
. TRBJ1-2 TRBV12-3/TRBV12-4 . TGTGCCAGCAGTTCGAGCTCGTGGGGCTACACCTTC CASSSSSWGYTF
. TRBJ2-1 TRBV5-1 TRBD2 TGCGCCAGCAGCGTGACAGGGGCGAGCGGGGGGGCTAGTGAGCAGTTCTTC CASSVTGASGGASEQFF
. TRBJ2-7 TRBV20-1 TRBD2 TGCAGTGCTAGAAGGACTAGCGGGAGAAACGAGCAGTACTTC CSARRTSGRNEQYF
. TRBJ2-7 TRBV10-3 TRBD2 TGTGCCATCAGTGACAGACTAGCGGCGAACTACGAGCAGTACTTC CAISDRLAANYEQYF
. TRBJ2-7 TRBV5-1 TRBD2 TGCGCCAGCAGCCCCTCGCCGGGAGGAGGGCAGTACTTC CASSPSPGGGQYF
. TRBJ2-7 TRBV28 . TGTGCCAGCAGCCAGCCACCCCACGAGCAGTACTTC CASSQPPHEQYF
. TRBJ2-1 TRBV6-6 TRBD1 TGTGCCAGCAGGGAAGACAGGGACCCCTACAATGAGCAGTTCTTC CASREDRDPYNEQFF
. TRBJ2-1 TRBV7-9 . TGTGCCAGCAGCTTACGGGGGAGGGAGCAGTTCTTC CASSLRGREQFF
. TRBJ2-3 TRBV20-1 TRBD1 TGCAGTGCTAGAGACTGGGACAGGGGCCGCACAGATACGCAGTATTTT CSARDWDRGRTDTQYF
. TRBJ2-7 TRBV5-6 TRBD2 TGTGCCAGCAGCCCCGGGGGGGACGGGCCCTCCTACGAGCAGTACTTC CASSPGGDGPSYEQYF
. TRBJ1-5 TRBV20-1 . TGCAGTGCTAGAGCGACGGGGCGAAGCGTTCAGCCCCAGCATTTT CSARATGRSVQPQHF
. TRBJ1-6 TRBV20-1 . TGCAGTGCTAGAGGCGGGGGGCCGAATTCACCCCTCCACTTT CSARGGGPNSPLHF
few TRBJ2-7 TRBV7-9 . TGTGCCAGCAGCTTAGCGGCAGGCGAGCAGTACTTC CASSLAAGEQYF
. TRBJ2-1 TRBV7-3 . TGTGCCAGCAGCTTACGAAAGGACACGTACAATGAGCAGTTCTTC CASSLRKDTYNEQFF
. TRBJ2-7 TRBV6-5 . TGTGCCAGCAGGATGGATAGGGAGAAGTACGAGCAGTACTTC CASRMDREKYEQYF
. TRBJ2-7 TRBV11-2 . TGTGCCAGCAGCTTTAAGACTTCCTCCTACAATGAGCAGTACTTC CASSFKTSSYNEQYF
. TRBJ2-7 TRBV6-5 . TGTGCCAGCAGTTACCTGACAAGTACCTACGAGCAGTACTTC CASSYLTSTYEQYF
few TRBJ2-1 TRBV29-1 . TGCAGCGTTGAGTCGGATGGACAGTCCCAGAACAATGAGCAGTTCTTC CSVESDGQSQNNEQFF
. TRBJ2-3 TRBV29-1 . TGCAGCGTTGCGCGGGACCGCACAGATACGCAGTATTTT CSVARDRTDTQYF
few TRBJ2-7 TRBV27 TRBD2 TGTGCCAGCAGAGTTCTAGCGGGACGCGCCTACGAGCAGTACTTC CASRVLAGRAYEQYF
few TRBJ2-5 TRBV3-1 TRBD1 TGTGCCAGCAGCCCGGACAGGGGCGAGACGTGGTACTTC CASSPDRGETWYF
few TRBJ2-3 TRBV9 . TGTGCCAGCAGCGGACGCACCACCTACACAGATACGCAGTATTTT CASSGRTTYTDTQYF
. TRBJ2-7 TRBV18 . TGTGCCAGCTCACCCCGCGGACAGACCTACGAGCAGTACTTC CASSPRGQTYEQYF
. TRBJ2-3 TRBV6-5 . TGTGCCAGCAGTTACGATGCTGGGGGGATTACTGGCACAGATACGCAGTATTTT CASSYDAGGITGTDTQYF
. TRBJ1-1 TRBV29-1 . TGCAGCGTTGTATTAGCCCGGGAGGGAGGTGAAGCTTTCTTT CSVVLAREGGEAFF
many TRBJ2-7 TRBV4-1 . TGCGCCAGCAGCCAAGAGGGCACAGCGGGCGAGCAGTACTTC CASSQEGTAGEQYF
. TRBJ2-1 TRBV6-6 TRBD1 TGTGCCAGCAGTCTCCGGGACAGTTTCTACAATGAGCAGTTCTTC CASSLRDSFYNEQFF
. TRBJ1-2 TRBV6-5 . TGTGCCAGCAGCCGAGGGACGGATAGTGGCTACACCTTC CASSRGTDSGYTF
. TRBJ2-5 TRBV10-3 TRBD2 TGTGCCATCAGTCGTCTAGCGGGGAACCAAGAGACCCAGTACTTC CAISRLAGNQETQYF
. TRBJ2-7 TRBV3-1 . TGTGCCAGCAGCCAGGCAAGCAAGGGCGAGCAGTACTTC CASSQASKGEQYF
few TRBJ2-6 TRBV5-1 . TGCGCCAGCAGCTTGGCCCCCTCTGGGGCCAACGTCCTGACTTTC CASSLAPSGANVLTF
. TRBJ2-1 TRBV10-3 . TGTGCCATCAGTGAGAGGGACAATGAGCAGTTCTTC CAISERDNEQFF